Each of the 8 T cell receptor beta chains below was sequenced from the same sample in a study of T cells in localized non-small cell lung cancer. Clones were read by immunoSEQ multiplex PCR, and TCRdb kept only the in-frame ones, dropping some. This sample yields 5,200 or so clones, of which roughly 84% are seen a single time; 45% to 65% belongs to the top ten. This material consisted of peripheral blood mononuclear cells, taken before any cancer treatment. All receptors derive from a female donor older than 55 with stage II lung adenocarcinoma.

This clone was picked up a small number of times. The chain recombines TRBV9 with TRBJ1-3; D is ambiguous. The germline V and J ends were trimmed by 1 base and 0 bases, with 8 bases remaining between them. The CDR3 is 15 residues long. Germline V lookup: CDR1 SGDLS, CDR2 YYNGEE. The CDR3 spells CASSVLPNSGNTIYF. CDR3 DNA: TGTGCCAGCAGCGTACTTCCCAACTCTGGAAACACCATATATTTT.

The gene calls are TRBV5-1 and TRBJ1-2; D is uncertain. This CDR3 contains 17 residues. The V gene's germline CDR1 is SGHRS and CDR2 YFSETQ. V was pared by 0 bases and J by 4 bases, with 19 bases between. CDR3: CASSLDSLAQLGYGYTF. The CDR3 coding sequence is TGCGCCAGCAGCTTGGACTCCCTGGCCCAGCTTGGCTATGGCTACACCTTC.

The chain links TRBV5-1 to TRBJ2-5; the D is unclear. CDR3 length equals 14 residues. Trimming took 0 bases from V and 4 from J, leaving 10 bases between them. The V gene's germline CDR1 is SGHRS and CDR2 YFSETQ. The CDR3 spells CASSLVVDGETQYF. The DNA of the CDR3 is TGCGCCAGCAGCTTGGTGGTGGACGGAGAGACCCAGTACTTC. The full variable domain, rest sourced from reference TRBV5-1 and TRBJ2-5, is KAGVTQTPRYLIKTRGQQVTLSCSPISGHRSVSWYQQTPGQGLQFLFEYFSETQRNKGNFPGRFSGRQFSNSRSEMNVSTLELGDSALYLCASSLVVDGETQYFGPGTRLLVL.

The rearrangement links TRBV7-8 to TRBJ2-7; 7 nucleotides line up with TRBD2. J lost 3 bases, V lost 0 bases, and 2 bases had no gene match. Germline V lookup: CDR1 SGHVS, CDR2 FQNEAQ. The CDR3 contains 14 residues. Here the CDR3 DNA reads TGTGCCAGCAGCTTAGCGGGAGGGGTCTACGAGCAGTACTTC. It specifies CASSLAGGVYEQYF.

This chain uses TRBV7-2 with TRBJ1-1; D remains unclear. Germline lookup yields CDR1 SGHTA and CDR2 FQGNSA. CDR3 length equals 13 residues. V lost 5 bases to trimming and J lost 0 bases, with 7 bases between them. DNA of the CDR3: TGTGCCAGCAGCCCTCATATGAACACTGAAGCTTTCTTT. It codes for CASSPHMNTEAFF.

The genes are TRBV18 and TRBJ2-7, with 10 nucleotides matching TRBD1. Germline V gene sequence: CDR1 KGHSH, CDR2 LQKENI. V lost 4 bases to trimming and J lost 4 bases; unmatched junction nucleotides: 13. CDR3 size: 17 residues. DNA for the CDR3: TGTGCCAGCTCACGACAGGGGGCTCTTGGACAAATTTACGAGCAGTACGTC. It is translated as CASSRQGALGQIYEQYV.

J is TRBJ2-3 and V is TRBV29-1, with 9 bases fitting TRBD2. Germline-derived CDR1 and CDR2 are SQVTM and ANQGSEA. The CDR3 is 12 residues long. V lost 4 bases, J lost 5 bases, and 1 base stayed unmatched. CDR3: CSVVLAGDTQYF. In DNA form, the CDR3 reads TGCAGCGTTGTACTAGCGGGAGATACGCAGTATTTT.

This clone was seen more than once but under ten times. V gene TRBV5-5 combines with J gene TRBJ2-2; TRBD2 matches at 16 bases. The trim removed 4 bases at V and 0 bases at J, leaving 3 bases unmatched. The germline V gene encodes CDR1 SGHKS and CDR2 YYEKEE (reference sequence). The CDR3 length is 18 residues. DNA of the CDR3: TGTGCCAGCAGCCTGGGACTAGCGGGAGGGCCGAACACCGGGGAGCTGTTTTTT. It yields the protein CASSLGLAGGPNTGELFF. Together with reference TRBV5-5 and TRBJ2-2, the CDR3 gives the full variable domain: DAGVTQSPTHLIKTRGQQVTLRCSPISGHKSVSWYQQVLGQGPQFIFQYYEKEERGRGNFPDRFSARQFPNYSSELNVNALLLGDSALYLCASSLGLAGGPNTGELFFGEGSRLTVL.